This is a list of T cell receptor beta chains from one sample in a study of beta chain features in type 1 diabetes. Some clones are missing from TCRdb's copy, which holds only in-frame ones; the method was immunoSEQ multiplex PCR. The table includes 350,000 to 450,000 clones, about 15% detected once. Input material: naive CD4+ T cells from blood. The receptors here all came from a woman younger than 35 in good health. Both conserved end residues are part of each CDR3. The D gene is left open where the match is weak. Part of the rows lack a size; the others show once, few, many or a class for expanded clones.

TRBV6-5	few	TRBJ2-5	TRBD1	CASSRDRGGGETQYF	TGTGCCAGCAGTCGGGACAGGGGTGGGGGAGAGACCCAGTACTTC
TRBV4-1	NA	TRBJ2-1	TRBD1	CASSQLHRGTYNEQFF	TGCGCCAGCAGCCAACTCCACAGGGGGACCTACAATGAGCAGTTCTTC
TRBV28	few	TRBJ1-1	NA	CASFAGGGGTEAFF	TGTGCCAGCTTCGCGGGGGGAGGGGGAACTGAAGCTTTCTTT
TRBV29-1	few	TRBJ1-4	NA	CSALTAPGEKLFF	TGCAGCGCCTTGACCGCCCCGGGTGAAAAACTGTTTTTT
TRBV29-1	few	TRBJ1-2	TRBD1	CSVTGGGYGYTF	TGCAGCGTCACAGGGGGTGGCTATGGCTACACCTTC
TRBV25-1	NA	TRBJ1-6	NA	CASRGQGFNSPLHF	TGTGCCAGCAGAGGGCAGGGGTTTAATTCACCCCTCCACTTT
TRBV5-6	NA	TRBJ2-1	TRBD2	CASSSSGATSYNEQFF	TGTGCCAGCAGTTCTAGCGGAGCAACCTCCTACAATGAGCAGTTCTTC
TRBV7-2	few	TRBJ2-2	TRBD2	CASRIRSGTTGELFF	TGTGCCAGCAGAATACGTAGCGGGACGACCGGGGAGCTGTTTTTT
TRBV5-4	NA	TRBJ1-1	NA	CASSLAGGGRTEAFF	TGTGCCAGCAGCTTGGCGGGTGGGGGCAGGACTGAAGCTTTCTTT
TRBV7-9	few	TRBJ1-4	TRBD1	CASSLGGTGVEKLFF	TGTGCCAGCAGCTTAGGAGGGACAGGGGTTGAAAAACTGTTTTTT
TRBV7-9	NA	TRBJ2-5	TRBD1	CASSLSWTGQETQYF	TGTGCCAGCAGCTTATCGTGGACAGGGCAAGAGACCCAGTACTTC
TRBV15	NA	TRBJ2-5	TRBD2	CATSALAGNQETQYF	TGTGCCACCAGTGCCCTAGCGGGGAACCAAGAGACCCAGTACTTC
TRBV11-2	NA	TRBJ2-2	NA	CASSSRAKGGTGELFF	TGTGCCAGCAGCTCTAGGGCGAAGGGCGGGACCGGGGAGCTGTTTTTT
TRBV10-3	NA	TRBJ2-1	NA	CAISELEGHNEQFF	TGTGCCATCAGTGAGTTGGAGGGACACAATGAGCAGTTCTTC
TRBV7-9	NA	TRBJ2-7	NA	CASSPARGSYEQYF	TGTGCCAGCAGTCCCGCGCGGGGCTCCTACGAGCAGTACTTC
TRBV7-9	NA	TRBJ1-4	NA	CASSLWTDNEKLFF	TGTGCCAGCAGCTTATGGACAGACAATGAAAAACTGTTTTTT
TRBV25-1	NA	TRBJ2-7	TRBD2	CASSEGLAGVLEQYF	TGTGCCAGCAGTGAAGGTCTGGCGGGAGTACTCGAGCAGTACTTC
TRBV15	NA	TRBJ1-2	NA	CATSRGRLDSPYGYTF	TGTGCCACCAGCAGAGGACGATTGGACAGTCCCTATGGCTACACCTTC
TRBV9	few	TRBJ2-1	TRBD2	CASSALAGSSYNEQFF	TGTGCCAGCAGCGCCCTAGCGGGGAGCTCCTACAATGAGCAGTTCTTC
TRBV10-3	NA	TRBJ2-1	NA	CATAAGGSYNEQFF	TGTGCCACCGCGGCCGGCGGATCCTACAATGAGCAGTTCTTC
TRBV10-2	NA	TRBJ2-3	TRBD2	CASSEQAGTTDTQYF	TGCGCCAGCAGTGAGCAAGCGGGAACGACAGATACGCAGTATTTT
TRBV7-7	NA	TRBJ2-5	TRBD1	CASSPNRGQQETQYF	TGTGCCAGCAGCCCAAATAGGGGACAGCAAGAGACCCAGTACTTC
TRBV19	few	TRBJ1-2	NA	CASSPRDGDYGYTF	TGTGCCAGTAGTCCGCGGGACGGGGACTATGGCTACACCTTC
TRBV5-1	few	TRBJ2-3	TRBD1	CASSSKTDRGTDTQYF	TGCGCCAGCAGCTCGAAAACAGACAGGGGCACAGATACGCAGTATTTT
TRBV5-1	NA	TRBJ2-4	TRBD1	CASSPLGTGGRDIQYF	TGCGCCAGCAGCCCACTAGGAACAGGGGGCAGGGACATTCAGTACTTC
TRBV28	NA	TRBJ2-3	TRBD2	CASSLAGGPRLDTQYF	TGTGCCAGCAGTTTAGCGGGAGGGCCCAGATTAGATACGCAGTATTTT
TRBV2	NA	TRBJ2-7	TRBD1	CASSDVLRDRAHEQYF	TGTGCCAGCAGTGATGTGCTCCGGGACAGGGCCCACGAGCAGTACTTC
TRBV27	NA	TRBJ1-2	TRBD1	CASSRDSLAYGYTF	TGTGCCAGTAGTAGGGACAGTCTTGCCTATGGCTACACCTTC
TRBV6-5	NA	TRBJ1-2	NA	CAVQSNYGYTF	TGTGCCGTACAATCGAACTATGGCTACACCTTC
TRBV7-8	NA	TRBJ2-7	TRBD2	CASSFALAVGEQYF	TGTGCCAGCAGCTTCGCTCTAGCGGTAGGCGAGCAGTACTTC
TRBV7-8	few	TRBJ2-7	NA	CASSLTRDYEQYF	TGTGCCAGCAGCTTAACGAGGGACTACGAGCAGTACTTC
TRBV2	NA	TRBJ2-1	TRBD2	CASTQLAGIYNEQFF	TGTGCCAGCACACAACTAGCGGGAATTTACAATGAGCAGTTCTTC
TRBV6-5	NA	TRBJ2-5	TRBD1	CASSRDRGWETQYF	TGTGCCAGCAGCCGGGACAGGGGGTGGGAGACCCAGTACTTC